Below, 23 T cell receptor beta chains from the same sample are listed, as sequenced in a study. TCRdb passed the 5' RACE reads through MiXCR, listing each CDR3 protein once. The sample shows 5,000 to 6,500 distinct CDR3 sequences, 30% to 40% of them seen only once. Sequences were obtained from memory CD4+ T cells sorted from a lymph node. Subset reported: memory CD4+ T cells, CD4+CD45RO+CD25-. The receptor source for this set is a female donor with breast cancer.

The chain has TRBV24-1 and TRBJ2-1, with TRBD1 identical over 9 bases. After removal of 3 bases from V and 10 bases from J, the junction contained 9 bases not matched to a gene. The germline V gene encodes CDR1 KGHDR and CDR2 SFDVKD. This CDR3 contains 15 residues. CDR3 protein: CATSDRGTGIQEQFF. The CDR3 coding sequence is TGTGCCACCAGTGATAGGGGGACAGGGATTCAGGAGCAGTTCTTC.

This clonotype was observed at least ten times. The V call is TRBV4-3, the J call TRBJ2-3; 11 bases align to TRBD2. Germline CDR1 LGHNA, CDR2 YSLEER. The CDR3 consists of 15 residues. V trimming: 1 base; J trimming: 8 bases; junction bases outside the gene matches: 5. CDR3 nucleotides: TGCGCCAGCAGCCAAGGTAGCGGGAGGGCGGTTACGCAGTATTTT. Residues: CASSQGSGRAVTQYF.

This clonotype was counted between two and nine times. This may arise from a read error, as a much more abundant clone is one base away. The chain couples TRBV27 to TRBJ1-1; 9 nucleotides line up with TRBD1. Per the germline V gene, CDR1 is MNHEY and CDR2 is SMNVEV (reference sequence). The V and J ends lost 3 bases and 5 bases, in that order; junction bases with no gene match: 13. CDR3 length: 17 amino acids. The CDR3 nucleotides are TGTGCCAGCAGTTTGTCGGACAGGGGTCTAGTGAGGACTGAAGCTTTCTTT. It translates to CASSLSDRGLVRTEAFF.

By its share, this clonotype is medium-sized. The rearrangement links TRBV5-1 to TRBJ1-1; TRBD1 might be the D (5 bases). The CDR3 sequence is 14 residues long. Germline CDR1 reads SGHRS; CDR2 reads YFSETQ. V was pared by 0 bases and J by 4 bases, with 10 bases between. The CDR3 protein is CASSLGGYGTEAFF. CDR3 bases: TGCGCCAGCAGCTTGGGGGGGTACGGCACTGAAGCTTTCTTT.

This clonotype was picked up many times. The chain joins TRBV18 to TRBJ2-6; D is undetermined. Trimming cost V 3 bases and J 0 bases, with 3 bases left between them. CDR3 length: 14 residues. The V gene's germline CDR1 is KGHSH and CDR2 LQKENI. In DNA form, the CDR3 reads TGTGCCAGCTCACCGGACTCTGGGGCCAACGTCCTGACTTTC. As protein: CASSPDSGANVLTF. Variable domain in full (rest from reference TRBV18 and TRBJ2-6): NAGVMQNPRHLVRRRGQEARLRCSPMKGHSHVYWYRQLPEEGLKFMVYLQKENIIDESGMPKERFSAEFPKEGPSILRIQQVVRGDSAAYFCASSPDSGANVLTFGAGSRLTVL.

J is TRBJ2-1 and V is TRBV5-1; TRBD2 agrees at 10 bases. The germline V gene encodes CDR1 SGHRS and CDR2 YFSETQ. There are 15 residues in the CDR3. Trimming took 4 bases from V and 8 from J; bases not matched to a gene: 9. CDR3 in DNA: TGCGCCAGCAGCACTCCGACTAGCGGGTCTGATGAGCAGTTCTTC. This translates into CASSTPTSGSDEQFF.

This clonotype occurred many times. The genes are TRBV5-1 and TRBJ2-1, with 12 bases matching TRBD2. The CDR3 extends over 15 amino acids. Losses at the gene ends were 4 bases for V and 6 bases for J; bases not matched to a gene: 5. CDR1 and CDR2 from the germline V gene are SGHRS and YFSETQ. CDR3 nucleotide sequence: TGCGCCAGCAGCGGGCTAGCGGGGGGGCCCAATGAGCAGTTCTTC. It specifies CASSGLAGGPNEQFF.

With respect to this clonotype: A much larger clone sits a single nucleotide away, making a read error possible. The J gene is TRBJ1-1, the V gene TRBV11-2; D is unresolved. There are 13 residues in the CDR3. Germline CDR1 is SGHAT and CDR2 is FQNNGV. CDR3 DNA: TGTGCCAGCAGCGTAATTGGGGTATCTGAAACTTTCTTT. It yields the protein CASSVIGVSETFF.

To note about this clonotype: An end of the junction differs from the germline gene, which may be a read error. This CDR3 reads CASRKTGVTEALF. The CDR3 DNA is TGTGCCAGCAGAAAGACGGGCGTCACTGAAGCTCTCTTT. The rearrangement links TRBV14 to TRBJ1-1; D remains unclear. This CDR3 is 13 amino acids long. CDR1 and CDR2 (germline): SGHDN, FVKESK.

Remarks on this clonotype: A much larger clone lies a single base off, so this may be a read error. The chain joins TRBV6-2 or TRBV6-3 to TRBJ2-7; D is ambiguous. Germline CDR1 reads MNHEY; CDR2 reads SVGEGT. The V end was cut by 8 bases, the J end by 8 bases, with 16 bases between. The length of the CDR3 is 12 residues. CDR3 region: CASGSGLGKQYF. Written as DNA, the CDR3 is TGTGCCAGCGGTTCTGGCTTGGGGAAGCAGTACTTC.

The chain uses TRBV10-3 and TRBJ1-5, with TRBD1 as a possible D gene (5 bases). CDR3 length equals 14 residues. Trimming removed 2 bases at V and 3 bases at J, with 8 bases between. CDR1 is ENHRY and CDR2 is SYGVKD in the germline V gene. CDR3 DNA: TGTGCCATCAGTGAGCGGGGGGACAATCAGCCCCAGCATTTT. Translation: CAISERGDNQPQHF.

Many counts were recorded for this clonotype. This chain connects TRBV5-1 to TRBJ2-1; 10 nucleotides align to TRBD2. CDR3 length: 15 amino acids. Germline CDR1 reads SGHRS; CDR2 reads YFSETQ. V gave up 7 bases and J gave up 4 bases; unmatched junction bases: 8. CDR3 bases: TGCGCCAGCCTTCCCCTAGCGGGGGCTTACAATGAGCAGTTCTTC. Translating it yields CASLPLAGAYNEQFF.

This clonotype is classed as medium-sized (0.01 to 0.1%). For the CDR3, the DNA is TGCGCCAGCAGCTTGATGGCAGACAATGAAAAACTGTTTTTT. Amino acids: CASSLMADNEKLFF. J is TRBJ1-4 and V is TRBV5-1; D is uncertain. In germline, CDR1 is SGHRS, CDR2 YFSETQ. Trimming cost V 1 base and J 5 bases, with 9 bases left between them. This CDR3 is built from 14 residues.

The sample holds one count of this clonotype. The CDR3 does not close with the conserved phenylalanine or tryptophan, likely indicating a read error. This chain uses TRBV27 with TRBJ2-4, with 10 positions matching TRBD1. The germline gives CDR1 MNHEY, CDR2 SMNVEV (reference sequence). The CDR3 runs to 13 residues. V trimming: 4 bases; J trimming: 12 bases; junction bases outside the gene matches: 6. The CDR3 here is CASSWGQGTPQYS. The CDR3 bases are TGTGCCAGCAGTTGGGGACAGGGGACGCCTCAGTACTCC.

This clonotype is medium-sized in the sample. The chain links TRBV20-1 to TRBJ2-7; 8 bases agree with TRBD2. V lost 3 bases and J lost 2; bases outside the gene matches: 12. The CDR3 has 16 amino acids. Germline loops: CDR1 DFQATT, CDR2 SNEGSKA (reference sequence). The CDR3 bases are TGCAGTGCTAGGATTAGCGGGGCCAAAATAACCTACGAGCAGTACTTC. It encodes CSARISGAKITYEQYF.

This clonotype counts as medium-sized. This chain uses TRBV6-2 or TRBV6-3 with TRBJ2-7; TRBD2 might be the D (5 bases). The germline CDR1 and CDR2 sequences are MNHEY and SVGEGT. The CDR3 loop spans 16 amino acids. Trimming removed 6 bases from V and 0 bases from J, with 18 bases in between. CDR3 residues: CASSSGVAWSSYEQYF. CDR3 coding DNA: TGTGCCAGCAGCTCCGGGGTAGCGTGGAGCTCCTACGAGCAGTACTTC.

This clonotype was detected only once. This could be a read error, since a much larger clone is one nucleotide away. The CDR3 reads CASSLGTLTQETQHF. The CDR3 nucleotides are TGTGCCAGCAGTTTAGGGACTCTCACGCAGGAGACCCAGCACTTC. V gene TRBV12-3 or TRBV12-4 combines with J gene TRBJ2-5; tentatively, D is TRBD2 (5 bases). The CDR3 runs 15 residues.

This clonotype is deemed medium-sized. The chain uses TRBV6-1 and TRBJ1-5; 8 bases are shared with TRBD1. CDR1 and CDR2 (germline): MNHNS, SASEGT. CDR3 length: 17 residues. J was trimmed by 3 bases and V by 7 bases; bases with no gene match: 14. For the CDR3, the DNA is TGTGCCAGCACTGCGATTTCGGGGACAGGTACCAATCAGCCCCAGCATTTT. Translated: CASTAISGTGTNQPQHF.

Relative to its sample, this clonotype is medium-sized. V usage is TRBV6-6 and J usage is TRBJ1-5, with D perhaps TRBD1 (6 bases). This CDR3 comprises 13 residues. Germline loops: CDR1 MNHNY, CDR2 SVGAGI (reference sequence). The V and J ends lost 6 bases and 2 bases respectively, with 8 bases between them. The CDR3 here is CASRRQGNQPQHF. CDR3 nucleotide sequence: TGTGCCAGCAGGCGACAGGGCAATCAGCCCCAGCATTTT.

In DNA form, the CDR3 reads TGTGCCAACAGTACGGGGGCCGGCTTATCTAATGAAAAACTGTTTTTT. Its protein is CANSTGAGLSNEKLFF. The rearrangement joins TRBV13 to TRBJ1-4, with D tentatively TRBD1 (6 bases). The germline V gene has CDR1 PRHDT and CDR2 FYEKMQ (reference sequence). Trimming removed 10 bases from V and 3 bases from J, with 21 bases in between. CDR3 length equals 16 residues.

The chain has TRBV12-3 or TRBV12-4 and TRBJ2-2; D remains ambiguous. The V end lost 8 bases, the J end lost 6 bases, and 16 bases lay between the germline ends. There are 14 residues in the CDR3. The CDR3 nucleotides read TGTGCCAGCTACCGGACCCCTGCTCCCGGGGAGCTGTTTTTT. Encoded protein: CASYRTPAPGELFF.

This clonotype came up a few times. The rearrangement uses TRBV7-9 and TRBJ2-7, with D possibly being TRBD2 (7 bases). The CDR3 is 13 amino acids. The V end was cut by 2 bases, the J end by 3 bases, with 8 bases between. Germline-derived CDR1 and CDR2 are SEHNR and FQNEAQ (reference sequence). The CDR3, as DNA: TGTGCCAGCAGCTTAAGGGGGGGCTACGAGCAGTACTTC. Translated, it gives CASSLRGGYEQYF.

The V gene is TRBV7-3, the J gene TRBJ2-1, with D perhaps TRBD2 (6 bases). The CDR3 is 13 amino acids. V dropped 5 bases and J dropped 6 bases, with 11 bases sitting between them. The V gene's germline CDR1 is SGHTA and CDR2 FQGTGA. Here the CDR3 reads CASSGLGGNEQFF. In DNA, the CDR3 is TGTGCCAGCAGCGGACTGGGAGGCAATGAGCAGTTCTTC.